This T cell receptor (beta chain) was captured by sequencing in a study of cytomegalovirus exposure and HLA in healthy donors. Germline trimming cut 4 bases from V and 3 bases from J; bases unmatched to any gene: 7. CDR1 is SGHDT and CDR2 is YYEEEE in the germline V gene. The CDR3 is 14 amino acids. Donors in the study were healthy people who gave bone marrow. Nominally healthy donors provided the samples, though records likely missed some immune exposures. Study-level findings and limits: In an earlier analysis, most TCR beta V segments were productive about 87% or about 30% of the time. Presence/absence analyses rested on an assumption that sequencing depth was roughly uniform across donors.

PCR involved 60 Vbeta and 13 Jbeta primers. Produced via immunoSEQ multiplex PCR; TCRdb's table is partial and in-frame only. The sample shows about 63,000 clones, more than 70% of them seen only once. This clone was observed a handful of times. What it binds is not known. Sequenced sample: PBMCs. This clonotype was sampled from a man aged 45-65 years in good health and CMV-seropositive. The gene calls are TRBV5-6 and TRBJ2-7; 7 nucleotides agree with TRBD1. The CDR3 loop reads CASSRLGQSYEQYF. The CDR3 nucleotides are TGTGCCAGCAGCCGCTTGGGACAGAGCTACGAGCAGTACTTC.